What follows describes a single T cell receptor beta chain. This clone was seen a handful of times. Its antigen is unknown. The sample holds no much larger clone one base away, and base qualities are not on file. Library construction relied on the immunoSEQ multiplex PCR assay. For the multiplex PCR, a mixture combining 60 forward primers for TCR Vbeta segments and 13 reverse primers for TCR Jbeta segments was used. Amplification of the CDR3 region of rearranged TCR beta genes was performed with a multiplex PCR assay on genomic DNA. Amplified TCR beta libraries were sequenced as 87-base-pair reads on the Illumina HiSeq System. The study's own analysis went as follows. A later analysis counted about 76 million unique TCR beta chains across the 690 or so repertoires, and around 12 million of these chains were shared by at least two donors. Raw reads were error-corrected and collapsed into unique sequences with a nearest-neighbor algorithm that merged closely related sequences to remove PCR and sequencing errors. V, D and J gene segments were assigned by aligning CDR3 sequences to IMGT reference sequences. Each retained sequence needed at least a six-nucleotide match to both a V gene segment and a J gene segment. Rearrangements were called productive when the CDR3 lacked stop codons and stayed in frame with V and J; all others were non-productive. Following IMGT convention, CDR3 was defined as the stretch from the second conserved V-encoded cysteine up to the conserved J-encoded phenylalanine. Sequences without an unambiguous match to a single V gene segment were excluded from the earlier analysis of approximately 600 of the donors. An earlier analysis of fewer than 650 of the donors classified V segments as functional when productive rearrangements were above 56.7% and as segregating when the standard deviation between donors was above 5%. A statistical classification framework was developed to diagnose cytomegalovirus status using the catalog of TCR beta chain sequences. V and J gene assignment, in a later analysis, came from comparing TCR nucleotide sequences with IMGT/GENE-DB human TR gene sequences. The TCRdist pipeline was used in a later analysis to assign CDR3 sequences and most-parsimonious VDJ recombination scenarios. In a later analysis, each TCR beta chain was defined by its CDR3 amino acid sequence together with its V-gene family, and reads lacking a unique V-gene family were excluded. A later analysis removed several hundred highly shared, low-generation-probability nucleotide sequences to deal with suspected cross-contamination and a sequencing artifact. In a later analysis, a clonal expansion index was calculated for each public chain from normalized within-repertoire ranks of inferred template counts. Generation probabilities in a later analysis came from a VDJ recombination model fitted to out-of-frame rearrangements, and those results were checked against IGoR. In a later analysis, hypergeometric tests were used to score TCR-TCR, TCR-HLA and TCR-CMV co-occurrence, with a repertoire-size bias correction applied to TCR pairs. False discovery rates were estimated in a later analysis by permuting HLA or CMV assignments 20 times. In a later analysis, co-occurring TCRs were grouped with DBSCAN, and TCRdist sequence similarity was added when clustering was performed within HLA-allele-positive subsets. Co-occurrence clustering excluded repertoires with fewer than 30,000 or more than 120,000 public chains, plus five with anomalous nucleotide sharing. The table was pulled from immuneACCESS by TCRdb, which kept in-frame rearrangements only. Such tables lose some clones; where checked, under half of the loss comes from unresolved V genes, and the rest has no known cause. V and J calls and clone size are as listed in that table; D and trimming were resolved from the DNA. The table for this sample lists approximately 69,000 clones; around 76% of them were counted only once. Jointly, the top ten make up 20% to 25% of the sample.

V is reduced by 4 bases and J by 10 bases, leaving a spacing of 20 bases between them. In the germline V gene, CDR1 corresponds to LGHNA and CDR2 to YSLEER. The CDR3 runs 15 amino acids, cysteine and phenylalanine included. Just the 45-base CDR3 DNA is kept, in frame starting at base 1. The cohort consisted of 600 or so healthy bone marrow donors. All cohort members were sampled while nominally healthy, although unrecorded immune exposures were likely present. The donor was CMV seropositive and belonged to the group of a few hundred seropositive cohort members. Every donor gave a peripheral blood sample, and the peripheral blood mononuclear cells from that sample were used for TCR beta sequencing. The Qiagen DNeasy Blood Extraction Kit was used to extract genomic DNA from the blood cell samples. The data belong to a study of cytomegalovirus exposure and HLA in healthy donors (dated by TCRdb to about 2017). Regarding the complete study: According to an earlier analysis of 450 to 650 of the donors, some 180 million T cells yielded 100 million or so unique TCR beta sequences and 250 to 350 Gb of sequence data. All discovery cohort repertoires had been generated using a single sequencing platform. Among over 350 genotyped donors of the cohort, an average of approximately 250,000 unique TCR beta nucleotide sequences were sequenced per donor, roughly a sixth of them non-productive. The study was designed to test whether signatures of past pathogen exposure could be identified by cataloging public T cell receptors. A later analysis re-examined previously published TCR beta repertoires from several hundred donors and added high-resolution HLA genotyping to investigate patterns of TCR occurrence. Rather than using new phenotypic data, the later analysis identified candidate immune exposures from TCR beta sequences and from how often those sequences occurred across donors. A later genetic analysis used genome-wide SNP genotypes for about 65% of the 666 donors, treating that subset as a discovery cohort. Five DR-DQ haplotypes were treated as single units for association and clustering because of strong linkage in the cohort. Donor age, sex, ethnicity and CMV serostatus were collected together with the repertoire data. Among the roughly 400 genotyped donors, roughly 80% belonged to the genetic ancestry cluster associated with self-reported Caucasian donors. Typing coverage differed by locus: A, B, C, DRB1 and DQB1 were typed in roughly 620-630 donors, DQA1 in about 500, DPA1 in 600 to 610, and DPB1 in approximately 450. Along with the roughly 700-subject first cohort, a separate validation cohort of over a hundred different subjects was used. Around 300 gigabases of sequencing data and roughly 90 million unique TCR sequences were included in an early release covering several hundred HLA-typed donors. An earlier analysis of fewer than 750 of the donors used high-throughput TCR beta sequencing to judge whether each TCR beta V gene segment behaved as functional or pseudogenic. To predict cytomegalovirus infection status, the study combined high-throughput TCR immunosequencing, statistical association of individual TCRs with disease status, and machine learning. HLA typing included class I and class II loci at four-digit resolution. The T cell repertoires of 666 subjects were profiled by immunosequencing and related to cytomegalovirus serostatus.

What the work shows at the level of the full study, not this receptor alone: The study gave a list of more than 150 TCR beta chains associated with cytomegalovirus. A later analysis found that most CMV-associated TCR beta chains appeared HLA-restricted, with HLA associations seemingly driven largely by CMV exposure. In a later analysis, TCR association rates were found to vary across HLA loci, with the most associated TCRs seen for DRB1 alleles and the fewest for HLA-C alleles. A cluster of highly shared sequence variants was judged likely to represent a technical artifact of the sequencing pipeline. A later genetic analysis reported fewer N-insertions in productive TCRs among donors in an Asian-associated ancestry cluster than the roughly 650-donor mean. A further reported finding was that TCR beta sequences accurately predicted the HLA-A and HLA-B alleles for most subjects in the first cohort. Three of the identified cytomegalovirus-associated TCR beta chains were confirmed in vitro to be specific for cytomegalovirus antigens. An earlier analysis of 587 of the donors showed that most TCR beta V segments appeared in productive rearrangements either about 87% or about 30% of the time, which broadly matched IMGT annotations. When HLA alleles, especially DR and DQ, strongly co-occurred, attributing TCR associations to individual alleles was difficult. According to a later analysis, parvovirus B19, influenza, CMV and Epstein-Barr virus appeared linked to several top co-occurrence clusters. Cytomegalovirus status was reported to be diagnosed by the classifier with high specificity and sensitivity in both the original and validation cohorts. Because HLA typing was missing for some donors at each locus, association tests included only the typed subset. Compared with equally common non-associated chains, HLA-associated TCR beta chains in a later analysis were more clonally expanded and had lower generation probabilities. Immune exposure information for the cohort was limited to CMV serostatus. Only TCR beta chains were sequenced in this cohort, and the absence of alpha or paired-chain data limited detectable features. It was suggested by the authors that the approach could potentially be generalized to other disease states and immunological phenotypes. At a false discovery rate of 0.05, a later analysis linked some 18,000 TCR beta sequences to specific HLA alleles. Linkage disequilibrium might explain the correlated functional status among segregating V segments, but an unknown experimental factor could not be excluded. Some IMGT-functional V segments, including TRBV6-2 and TRBV6-3, could not be told apart with the 87-base-pair reads, so those segments were excluded. In a later genetic analysis, a missense DCLRE1C variant was associated with V-gene and J-gene trimming of TCR beta chains, and the association was replicated in an independent cohort. Most TCR sequences were seen in very few donors, while some public TCRs were found in many individuals. Presence/absence analyses assumed roughly uniform sequencing depth across donors, an assumption that may not hold. Because counts were too low, some 17 rarely observed V segments, including chromosome 9 orphons, were excluded from the earlier analysis of several hundred of the donors.

Sequenced input: PBMCs. The source is a woman in her thirties in good health and CMV-seropositive. This chain joins TRBV4-3 to TRBJ2-4; TRBD2 might be the D gene, on 6 matching bases. The CDR3 protein: CASSPEGPPPRIQYF. The DNA reads as follows: TGCGCCAGCAGCCCGGAGGGACCTCCCCCTCGGATTCAGTACTTC.